Listed here is a single TCR beta chain. The data derive from a study of shared clonotypes between healthy human individuals. The CDR3 consists of 14 residues. CDR1 is GTSNPN, CDR2 SVGIG, per germline (reference sequence). V dropped 3 bases and J dropped 8 bases, with 19 bases sitting between them. The table came from immunoSEQ multiplex PCR; TCRdb's copy has only in-frame clones and leaves some out. The table records some 530,000 clones, approximately 81% of them present only once. V gene TRBV30 combines with J gene TRBJ1-1, with a weak D call TRBD1 (5 bases). Sequencing was done on a sample of PBMCs. This clonotype originated in a woman in her thirties or forties in good health. Some clones in this sample may be carry-over from other donors' samples. CDR3 DNA: TGTGCCTGGAGCTTTCGGGACCGTGACTTAGAAGCTTTCTTT. It is translated as CAWSFRDRDLEAFF. The variable domain in full, with the rest retrieved from reference TRBV30 and TRBJ1-1, is SQTIHQWPATLVQPVGSPLSLECTVEGTSNPNLYWYRQAAGRGLQLLFYSVGIGQISSEVPQNLSASRPQDRQFILSSKKLLLSDSGFYLCAWSFRDRDLEAFFGQGTRLTVV.